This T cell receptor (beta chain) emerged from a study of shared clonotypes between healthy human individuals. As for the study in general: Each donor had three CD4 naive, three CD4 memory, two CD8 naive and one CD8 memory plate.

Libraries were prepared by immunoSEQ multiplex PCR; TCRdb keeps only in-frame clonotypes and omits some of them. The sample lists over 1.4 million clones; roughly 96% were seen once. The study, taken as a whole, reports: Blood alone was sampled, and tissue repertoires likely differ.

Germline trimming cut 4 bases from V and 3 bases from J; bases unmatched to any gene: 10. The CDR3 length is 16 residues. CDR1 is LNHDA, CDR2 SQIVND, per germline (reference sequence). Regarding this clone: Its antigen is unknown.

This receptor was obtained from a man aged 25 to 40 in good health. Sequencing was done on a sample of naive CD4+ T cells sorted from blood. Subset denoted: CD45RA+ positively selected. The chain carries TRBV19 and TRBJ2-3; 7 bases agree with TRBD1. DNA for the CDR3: TGTGCCAGTAGTAGTGGAAGGGGGCCTCCAACAGATACGCAGTATTTT. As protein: CASSSGRGPPTDTQYF.